Below are 7 T cell receptor beta chains sequenced from a single sample in a study of shared clonotypes between healthy human individuals. TCRdb's table, derived via immunoSEQ multiplex PCR, lists solely in-frame clones and lacks some. The table includes around 2.5 million clones, 93% detected once. Sample: naive CD4+ T cells from PBMCs. Subset denoted: CD45RA+ positively selected. These receptors were collected from a man aged 18 to 29 in good health. Some clones in this sample may be carry-over from other donors' samples.

V gene TRBV5-1 combines with J gene TRBJ2-3; no clear D gene. This CDR3 has 14 amino acids. From germline, CDR1 is SGHRS and CDR2 YFSETQ. V was pared by 6 bases and J by 2 bases, with 13 bases between. CDR3 coding DNA: TGCGCCAGCACCCACAATTCCTCCACAGATACGCAGTATTTT. This codes for CASTHNSSTDTQYF.

V is TRBV11-3 and J is TRBJ2-4; D could derive from TRBD1 or TRBD2 (5 bases each). Trimming shortened V by 5 bases and J by 1 base, and 27 bases separated the two germline ends. Germline V gene data show CDR1 as SGHNT and CDR2 as YENEEA. The CDR3 loop spans 20 amino acids. The CDR3 loop is CASSAQGYRSDSDAKNIQYF. CDR3 in DNA: TGTGCCAGCAGCGCCCAGGGATACCGGTCGGACTCGGATGCCAAAAACATTCAGTACTTC. Drawing the rest from reference TRBV11-3 and TRBJ2-4, the complete variable domain is EAGVVQSPRYKIIEKKQPVAFWCNPISGHNTLYWYLQNLGQGPELLIRYENEEAVDDSQLPKDRFSAERLKGVDSTLKIQPAELGDSAVYLCASSAQGYRSDSDAKNIQYFGAGTRLSVL.

The chain links TRBV5-8 to TRBJ1-2; D is possibly TRBD1 (6 bases). Germline values: CDR1 SGHTS, CDR2 YDEGEE. V lost 3 bases and J 8 bases, leaving 14 bases between the germline ends. The CDR3 length is 13 residues. DNA for the CDR3: TGTGCCAGCAGCTCGCGGGGGGCGGTCGGCTACACCTTC. Translated, it gives CASSSRGAVGYTF. The variable domain in full, completed from reference TRBV5-8 and TRBJ1-2, reads EAGVTQSPTHLIKTRGQQATLRCSPISGHTSVYWYQQALGLGLQFLLWYDEGEERNRGNFPPRFSGRQFPNYSSELNVNALELEDSALYLCASSSRGAVGYTFGSGTRLTVV.

With respect to this clone: Other DNA sequences within the sample encode an identical CDR3. V is TRBV5-1 and J is TRBJ2-3; D is perhaps TRBD1 (5 bases). The CDR3 is 14 residues long. In germline, CDR1 is SGHRS, CDR2 YFSETQ. Deletions cut 0 bases from V and 2 bases from J, with 7 bases between. The CDR3 region is CASSLGGITDTQYF. The CDR3 DNA reads as TGCGCCAGCAGCTTGGGGGGCATCACAGATACGCAGTATTTT. Filled out from reference TRBV5-1 and TRBJ2-3, the complete variable domain reads KAGVTQTPRYLIKTRGQQVTLSCSPISGHRSVSWYQQTPGQGLQFLFEYFSETQRNKGNFPGRFSGRQFSNSRSEMNVSTLELGDSALYLCASSLGGITDTQYFGPGTRLTVL.

The chain recombines TRBV2 with TRBJ1-5; possibly TRBD1 for D (6 bases). CDR1 and CDR2 from the germline V gene are SNHLY and FYNNEI. Trimming left V 1 base short and J 6 bases short, with 10 bases between. The CDR3 runs to 14 residues. The CDR3 nucleotides are TGTGCCAGCAGTGAAGGGGGGGCAGGTCAGCCCCAGCATTTT. It translates to CASSEGGAGQPQHF.

The chain combines TRBV28 with TRBJ1-2, with D perhaps matching TRBD1 (5 bases). Trimming cost V 3 bases and J 7 bases, with 12 bases left between them. The CDR3 runs to 13 residues. Germline V gives CDR1 MDHEN, CDR2 SYDVKM. The CDR3 is CASSLPGQGGYTF. The CDR3 region has the DNA TGTGCCAGCAGTTTGCCAGGGCAGGGTGGCTACACCTTC.

The V call is TRBV7-2, the J call TRBJ2-7; 8 nucleotides line up with TRBD1. Germline CDR1 and CDR2: SGHTA and FQGNSA. With 1 base clipped from V and 2 bases from J, the junction kept 1 base outside the gene matches. This CDR3 spans 14 amino acids. CDR3: CASSLEGQAYEQYF. The CDR3 region has the DNA TGTGCCAGCAGCTTAGAGGGACAGGCCTACGAGCAGTACTTC.